The T cell receptor beta chain described here comes from a study of vaccination effects on CD4 cells after COVID-19. Only in-frame clones appear in the TCRdb table, and some are missing; sequencing was by immunoSEQ multiplex PCR. Here the sample spans approximately 60,000 clones, around 73% being singletons. Study-level points and caveats: Late after vaccination, infection- and vaccine-induced clones showed marked clonal contraction. Recruitment yielded few convalescent patients, and the study had no early post-infection timepoints.

With V trimmed by 5 bases and J by 9 bases, 5 bases remained unmatched. Germline V gene sequence: CDR1 MNHEY, CDR2 SMNVEV (reference sequence). This CDR3 has 15 residues. Culturing for approximately 10 days preceded CD4+ T cell isolation. It was two doses of either the BNT162b2 or mRNA-1273 vaccine that participants received. Having tested negative for nucleocapsid antibodies, the vaccine recipients showed no prior SARS-CoV-2 infection. As concerns this clone: Its cognate antigen is unknown.

This specimen was CD4+ T cells from PBMCs cultured without peptide, taken after COVID-19 vaccination. The TCR originated in a human donor who received a COVID-19 vaccine. The chain recombines TRBV27 with TRBJ1-6, with 12 nucleotides matching TRBD1. The CDR3 sequence is CASSIGTGGGSPLHF. Written as DNA, the CDR3 is TGTGCCAGCAGTATAGGGACAGGGGGCGGTTCACCCCTCCACTTT.